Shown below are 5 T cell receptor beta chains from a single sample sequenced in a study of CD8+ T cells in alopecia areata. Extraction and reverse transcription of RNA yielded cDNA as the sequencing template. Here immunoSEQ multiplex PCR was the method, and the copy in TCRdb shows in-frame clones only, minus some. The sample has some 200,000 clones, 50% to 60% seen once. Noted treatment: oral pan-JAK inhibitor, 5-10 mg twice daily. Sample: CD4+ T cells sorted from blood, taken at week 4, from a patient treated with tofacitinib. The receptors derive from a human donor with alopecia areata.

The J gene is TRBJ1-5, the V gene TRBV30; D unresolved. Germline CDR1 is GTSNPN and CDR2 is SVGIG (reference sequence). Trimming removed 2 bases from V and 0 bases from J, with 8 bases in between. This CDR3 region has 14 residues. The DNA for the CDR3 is TGTGCCTGGAGTAAACTCAGTAGCAATCAGCCCCAGCATTTT. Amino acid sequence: CAWSKLSSNQPQHF.

The CDR3 spells CASSVDTGWTEAFF. CDR3 DNA sequence: TGTGCCAGCAGCGTAGATACAGGGTGGACTGAAGCTTTCTTT. The V and J genes are TRBV9 and TRBJ1-1, with a possible D match to TRBD1 (6 bases). V lost 0 bases and J lost 5, with 11 bases in between. CDR3 length equals 14 residues. Germline CDR1 reads SGDLS; CDR2 reads YYNGEE. The full variable domain, in which reference TRBV9 and TRBJ1-1 provide the parts outside the CDR3, is DSGVTQTPKHLITATGQRVTLRCSPRSGDLSVYWYQQSLDQGLQFLIQYYNGEERAKGNILERFSAQQFPDLHSELNLSSLELGDSALYFCASSVDTGWTEAFFGQGTRLTVV.

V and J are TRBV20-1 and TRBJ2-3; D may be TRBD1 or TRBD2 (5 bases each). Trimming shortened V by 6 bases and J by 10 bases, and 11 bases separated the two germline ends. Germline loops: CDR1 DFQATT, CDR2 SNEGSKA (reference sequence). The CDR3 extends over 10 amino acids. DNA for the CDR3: TGCAGTGCGGGGGATAGGCCGCAGTATTTT. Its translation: CSAGDRPQYF.

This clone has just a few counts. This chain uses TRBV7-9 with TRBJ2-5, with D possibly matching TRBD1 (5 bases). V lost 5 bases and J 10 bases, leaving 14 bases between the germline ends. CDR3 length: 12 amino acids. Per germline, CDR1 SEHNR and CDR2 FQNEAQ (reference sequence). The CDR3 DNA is TGTGCCAGCAGCCCGAAGGACATCAACCAGTACTTC. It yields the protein CASSPKDINQYF.

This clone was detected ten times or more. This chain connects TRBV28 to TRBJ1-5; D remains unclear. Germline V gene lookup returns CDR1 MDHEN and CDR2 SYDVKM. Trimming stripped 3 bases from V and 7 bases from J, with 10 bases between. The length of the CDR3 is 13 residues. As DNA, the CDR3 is TGTGCCAGCAGTTTTGAGTGGGGACAGCCCCAGCATTTT. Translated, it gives CASSFEWGQPQHF.